Given below is one TCR beta chain in context. Antigen specificity is unknown. The sample belongs to a study of T cells in Graves' hyperthyroidism and ophthalmopathy. Overall study findings and caveats: Also found in blood were most expanded thyroid clonotypes above 0.001. Model predictions of ophthalmopathy came a median 6.5 months before onset.

V lost 2 bases, J lost 1 base, and 4 bases stayed unmatched. This CDR3 contains 16 residues. Germline CDR1 is LNHNV and CDR2 is YYDKDF (reference sequence). Regions amplified from RNA transcripts were the TCR beta CDR3 regions. A first-round RT-PCR of the TCR CDR3 used the HTBI primer set. Each CDR3 protein is one row after TCRdb ran MiXCR on the multiplex PCR reads. The sample holds hundreds of thousands of distinct CDR3 sequences, roughly 40% seen once. No ophthalmopathy progression within 18 months constituted stable Graves' hyperthyroidism. The patients, who ranged from 18 to 65 in age, presented with newly diagnosed hyperthyroidism lasting under 2 months.

The source is a man in his late teens or twenties with Graves' hyperthyroidism. The rearrangement links TRBV15 to TRBJ2-2, with 7 nucleotides matching TRBD1. Sequencing input: blood. The CDR3 region has the DNA TGTGCCACCAGCAGAACGGGACAGCAGAACACCGGGGAGCTGTTTTTT. This sequence encodes CATSRTGQQNTGELFF.